The next 27 T cell receptor beta chains were all read from a single sample in a study of Ad26.COV2.S vaccination and SARS-CoV-2 variants. Treatment given: about 20 received Ad26.COV2.S at low or high dose, single or two shots; about 5 received placebo; per-sample allocation not given. Day 63 following the first vaccine or placebo injection was when the samples were taken. TCRdb's copy holds only in-frame clones and misses some; the assay was immunoSEQ multiplex PCR. In the table there are around 320,000 clones, 86% of which are singletons. The source was peripheral blood, collected in a trial of Ad26.COV2.S vaccine versus placebo. These receptors came from a person between 18 and 60 years old who received the Ad26.COV2.S COVID-19 vaccine or a placebo.

This chain connects TRBV2 to TRBJ2-3, with 8 bases that match TRBD1. Germline CDR1 is SNHLY and CDR2 is FYNNEI. J gave up 2 bases and V 8 bases, and 6 bases lay outside the gene matches. The CDR3 spans 14 residues. Here the CDR3 DNA reads TGTGCCAGCGGAAGACAGGGGACCACAGATACGCAGTATTTT. Protein sequence: CASGRQGTTDTQYF.

In nucleotides, the CDR3 is TGTGCCAGCAGCACTTCCGGGACAGGGGATTCACCCCTCCACTTT. Its protein is CASSTSGTGDSPLHF. The rearrangement links TRBV6-5 to TRBJ1-6, with 10 nucleotides matching TRBD1. The germline gives CDR1 MNHEY, CDR2 SVGAGI. J lost 8 bases, V lost 6 bases, and 7 bases had no gene match. CDR3 size: 15 residues.

The chain employs TRBV25-1 and TRBJ2-5; D is unclear. Germline CDR1 is MGHDK and CDR2 is SYGVNS. The V end was cut by 3 bases, the J end by 0 bases, with 8 bases between. The CDR3 runs 14 residues. CDR3 amino acids: CASSEMTYQETQYF. Written as DNA, the CDR3 is TGTGCCAGCAGTGAGATGACGTACCAAGAGACCCAGTACTTC.

This clone was counted once. The chain recombines TRBV11-2 with TRBJ2-5; D not resolved. V was cut by 2 bases and J by 4 bases, with 8 bases left in between. The CDR3 consists of 13 residues. The germline gives CDR1 SGHAT, CDR2 FQNNGV. The CDR3 nucleotides read TGTGCCAGCAGCTTATTCCCCAGAGAGACCCAGTACTTC. This sequence encodes CASSLFPRETQYF. Filled out from reference TRBV11-2 and TRBJ2-5, the complete variable domain reads EAGVAQSPRYKIIEKRQSVAFWCNPISGHATLYWYQQILGQGPKLLIQFQNNGVVDDSQLPKDRFSAERLKGVDSTLKIQPAKLEDSAVYLCASSLFPRETQYFGPGTRLLVL.

The gene calls are TRBV6-1 and TRBJ1-1; unclear D gene. This CDR3 is 11 amino acids long. The V and J ends lost 8 bases and 6 bases respectively, with 10 bases between them. Looked up from germline, CDR1 is MNHNS and CDR2 is SASEGT. The CDR3 protein is CASWGSAEAFF. The CDR3 DNA sequence: TGTGCCAGCTGGGGATCGGCTGAAGCTTTCTTT.

The rearrangement uses TRBV7-2 and TRBJ1-5, with TRBD1 matching over 7 bases. Germline CDR1 is SGHTA and CDR2 is FQGNSA. Losses at the gene ends were 4 bases for V and 6 bases for J; bases not matched to a gene: 9. The CDR3 extends over 15 amino acids. The CDR3 reads CASSSSGTASQPQHF. CDR3 nucleotide sequence: TGTGCCAGCAGCTCATCCGGGACAGCAAGTCAGCCCCAGCATTTT.

The chain carries TRBV6-5 and TRBJ1-6; 10 bases line up with TRBD1. With V trimmed by 7 bases and J by 7 bases, 4 bases remained unmatched. Germline V CDR1 and CDR2: MNHEY, SVGAGI. The CDR3 totals 14 residues. For the CDR3, the DNA is TGTGCCAGCAAAGCGGACAGGGGGAATTCACCCCTCCACTTT. Its protein product is CASKADRGNSPLHF.

Turning to this clone: Within the sample, other DNA sequences also encode this same CDR3. The J gene is TRBJ2-3, the V gene TRBV5-1; D call uncertain. The CDR3 is 12 residues long. V lost 2 bases and J lost 0, with 1 base in between. From germline, CDR1 is SGHRS and CDR2 YFSETQ. CDR3 in DNA: TGCGCCAGCAGCTTTAGCACAGATACGCAGTATTTT. It translates to CASSFSTDTQYF.

This clone is a singleton in its sample. The chain employs TRBV2 and TRBJ2-7; 10 nucleotides agree with TRBD2. The CDR3 extends over 18 amino acids. V shed 0 bases and J 2 bases; nucleotides not matched to a gene: 10. The V gene's germline CDR1 is SNHLY and CDR2 FYNNEI. The chain's CDR3 is CASSEAGGSGGLTYEQYF. The CDR3 coding sequence is TGTGCCAGCAGTGAAGCGGGTGGTAGCGGGGGGCTTACCTACGAGCAGTACTTC.

J is TRBJ2-1 and V is TRBV30, with D hard to call. V shed 1 base and J shed 9 bases, with 7 bases lying between them. Germline lookup yields CDR1 GTSNPN and CDR2 SVGIG (reference sequence). The CDR3 runs to 11 residues. In DNA form, the CDR3 reads TGTGCCTGGAGTGAGCCCTCTGAGCAGTTCTTC. The encoded protein is CAWSEPSEQFF.

The genes are TRBV7-2 and TRBJ2-7, with 9 bases aligning to TRBD1. Germline CDR1 is SGHTA and CDR2 is FQGNSA. This CDR3 is built from 14 residues. The trim removed 5 bases at V and 6 bases at J, leaving 8 bases unmatched. CDR3 protein: CASSPGTGSAEQYF. The CDR3 DNA reads as TGTGCCAGCAGCCCCGGGACAGGGTCCGCCGAGCAGTACTTC.

This clone appeared once. CDR3 residues: CASSQDEGVHYGYTF. CDR3 DNA sequence: TGTGCCAGCAGCCAAGACGAGGGGGTACACTATGGCTACACCTTC. The chain joins TRBV14 to TRBJ1-2; weak D call: TRBD1 (6 bases). The CDR3 totals 15 residues. The V gene's germline CDR1 is SGHDN and CDR2 FVKESK. Trimming cost V 0 bases and J 3 bases, with 11 bases left between them.

The rearrangement links TRBV19 to TRBJ2-5; D ambiguous. Trimming shortened V by 3 bases and J by 5 bases, and 13 bases separated the two germline ends. From germline, CDR1 is LNHDA and CDR2 SQIVND (reference sequence). The CDR3 spans 14 residues. DNA of the CDR3: TGTGCCAGTAGTATGGCCTCCCTACCGGAGACCCAGTACTTC. As protein: CASSMASLPETQYF.

V usage is TRBV5-1 and J usage is TRBJ2-7; TRBD1 agrees at 9 bases. The CDR3 has 16 amino acids. The junction had 8 bases not matched to a gene; V was cut back by 0 bases and J by 4 bases. CDR1 SGHRS and CDR2 YFSETQ come from the germline V gene. CDR3: CASSLVGRGTGYEQYF. The CDR3, as DNA: TGCGCCAGCAGCTTGGTGGGCAGGGGGACAGGGTACGAGCAGTACTTC.

This chain uses TRBV7-9 with TRBJ2-1; D uncertain. The CDR3 covers 15 residues. The V end lost 1 base, the J end lost 7 bases, and 14 bases lay between the germline ends. CDR1 SEHNR and CDR2 FQNEAQ come from the germline V gene (reference sequence). The CDR3 sequence: CASSLGPAEENEQFF. The CDR3 DNA reads TGTGCCAGCAGCTTAGGGCCCGCGGAAGAGAATGAGCAGTTCTTC.

CDR3 region: CASSLKRTGGKETEAFF. The CDR3 DNA reads TGTGCCAGCAGCTTGAAAAGGACAGGGGGTAAGGAAACTGAAGCTTTCTTT. This chain uses TRBV5-6 with TRBJ1-1; TRBD1 matches 10 bases. CDR3 length: 17 residues. Germline assignment: CDR1 SGHDT and CDR2 YYEEEE. The V gene end was trimmed by 1 base and the J gene end by 5 bases; junction bases not matched to a gene: 11.

The chain links TRBV18 to TRBJ2-1, with 9 bases identical to TRBD2. Losses at the gene ends were 6 bases for V and 0 bases for J; bases not matched to a gene: 12. The CDR3 runs 18 residues. Germline values: CDR1 KGHSH, CDR2 LQKENI. In DNA form, the CDR3 reads TGTGCCAGCTCCCACAGTCGAAGGCGGGGGGGCTCCTACAATGAGCAGTTCTTC. Translated: CASSHSRRRGGSYNEQFF.

This clone was observed at least ten times. An end of the junction differs from the germline gene, which may be a read error. The gene calls are TRBV7-7 and TRBJ2-2, with D perhaps TRBD1 (6 bases). This CDR3 contains 16 residues. The germline CDR1 and CDR2 sequences are SSHAT and FNYEAQ (reference sequence). The CDR3 coding sequence is TGTGCTAGCAGCTTACTACCGGGACACACTTCGGGGGAGCTGTTTTTT. Protein: CASSLLPGHTSGELFF.

The V call is TRBV6-5, the J call TRBJ1-1; 12 nucleotides line up with TRBD1. Germline CDR1 and CDR2: MNHEY and SVGAGI. CDR3 length: 15 amino acids. Trimming at V came to 10 bases and at J to 6 bases, leaving 12 bases not matched to a gene. Here the CDR3 DNA reads TGTGCCACCTCCGGGACAGGGGGCGCGGTGGCTGAAGCTTTCTTT. Translation gives CATSGTGGAVAEAFF.

The chain links TRBV7-9 to TRBJ2-5, with D perhaps matching TRBD1 (6 bases). Trimming took 5 bases from V and 5 from J, leaving 18 bases between them. The CDR3 covers 15 residues. Per the germline V gene, CDR1 is SEHNR and CDR2 is FQNEAQ (reference sequence). DNA of the CDR3: TGTGCCAGCAGCCTAACAGGGTATCATGAGGAGACCCAGTACTTC. Protein: CASSLTGYHEETQYF.

The chain carries TRBV6-5 and TRBJ1-1; no reliable D call. Trimming took off 4 bases at V and 0 bases at J, with 6 bases between the two ends. The CDR3 runs 13 residues. Germline assignment: CDR1 MNHEY and CDR2 SVGAGI. Here the CDR3 reads CASSSDMNTEAFF. The DNA of the CDR3 is TGTGCCAGCAGTTCTGATATGAACACTGAAGCTTTCTTT.

The chain employs TRBV7-9 and TRBJ2-7; D may be TRBD1 (5 bases). Germline V gives CDR1 SEHNR, CDR2 FQNEAQ (reference sequence). Trimming pared 5 bases from V and 6 bases from J, leaving 20 bases between. The CDR3 sequence is 15 residues long. The chain's CDR3 is CASSPISSGQGEQYF. The CDR3 DNA sequence: TGTGCCAGCAGCCCTATTTCCTCTGGGCAGGGCGAGCAGTACTTC.

The rearrangement joins TRBV30 to TRBJ2-3; no clear D. Trimming removed 4 bases at V and 1 base at J, with 9 bases between. The CDR3 covers 13 residues. Germline loops: CDR1 GTSNPN, CDR2 SVGIG (reference sequence). Here the CDR3 reads CAWTHRGTDTQYF. CDR3 coding DNA: TGTGCCTGGACGCACCGGGGCACAGATACGCAGTATTTT.

V gene TRBV5-1 combines with J gene TRBJ1-1; D possibly corresponds to TRBD1 (5 bases). Germline CDR1 and CDR2: SGHRS and YFSETQ. The V gene lost 2 bases and the J gene lost 1 base, with 12 bases spanning the gap. The CDR3 consists of 15 residues. CDR3 in amino acids: CASSLNRDGNTEAFF. In DNA, the CDR3 is TGCGCCAGCAGCTTAAACCGGGACGGGAACACTGAAGCTTTCTTT.

The rearrangement links TRBV9 to TRBJ2-5; 16 nucleotides agree with TRBD2. The trim removed 2 bases at V and 2 bases at J, leaving 0 bases unmatched. From germline, CDR1 is SGDLS and CDR2 YYNGEE. CDR3 length equals 16 residues. CDR3 sequence: CASSVGLAGGQETQYF. The DNA of the CDR3 is TGTGCCAGCAGCGTGGGACTAGCGGGGGGGCAAGAGACCCAGTACTTC.

This clone was counted only a few times. The genes are TRBV5-4 and TRBJ1-6, with a tentative D call TRBD1 (6 bases). Germline V gives CDR1 SGHNT, CDR2 YYREEE (reference sequence). There are 14 residues in the CDR3. The V end was cut by 3 bases, the J end by 8 bases, with 12 bases between. The chain's CDR3 is CASSSTGKDSPLHF. DNA of the CDR3: TGTGCCAGCAGCTCTACAGGGAAGGATTCACCCCTCCACTTT.

The chain couples TRBV9 to TRBJ2-1, with 12 bases aligning to TRBD2. Trimming took 3 bases from V and 4 from J; bases not matched to a gene: 2. Germline CDR1 and CDR2: SGDLS and YYNGEE. The CDR3 is made up of 15 amino acids. The CDR3 nucleotides read TGTGCCAGCAGCGCGACTAGCGGGAGTTACAATGAGCAGTTCTTC. It yields the protein CASSATSGSYNEQFF.